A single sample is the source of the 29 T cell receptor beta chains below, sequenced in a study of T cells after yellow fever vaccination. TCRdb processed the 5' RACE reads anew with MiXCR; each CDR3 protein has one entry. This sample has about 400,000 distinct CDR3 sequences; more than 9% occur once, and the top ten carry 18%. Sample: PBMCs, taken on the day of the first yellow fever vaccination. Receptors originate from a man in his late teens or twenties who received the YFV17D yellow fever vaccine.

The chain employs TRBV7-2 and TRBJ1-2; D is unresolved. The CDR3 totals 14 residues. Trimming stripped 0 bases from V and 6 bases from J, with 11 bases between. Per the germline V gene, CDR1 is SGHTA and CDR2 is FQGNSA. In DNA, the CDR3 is TGTGCCAGCAGCTTAGCCCAGGTCCTGGATGGCTACACCTTC. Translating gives CASSLAQVLDGYTF.

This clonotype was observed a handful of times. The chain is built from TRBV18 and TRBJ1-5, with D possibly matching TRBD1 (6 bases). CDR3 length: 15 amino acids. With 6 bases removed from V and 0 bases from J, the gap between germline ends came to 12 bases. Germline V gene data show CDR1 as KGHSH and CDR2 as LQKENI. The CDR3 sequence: CASSGGSHSNQPQHF. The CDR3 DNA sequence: TGTGCCAGCTCCGGGGGCAGTCATAGCAATCAGCCCCAGCATTTT. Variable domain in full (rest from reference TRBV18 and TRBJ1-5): NAGVMQNPRHLVRRRGQEARLRCSPMKGHSHVYWYRQLPEEGLKFMVYLQKENIIDESGMPKERFSAEFPKEGPSILRIQQVVRGDSAAYFCASSGGSHSNQPQHFGDGTRLSIL.

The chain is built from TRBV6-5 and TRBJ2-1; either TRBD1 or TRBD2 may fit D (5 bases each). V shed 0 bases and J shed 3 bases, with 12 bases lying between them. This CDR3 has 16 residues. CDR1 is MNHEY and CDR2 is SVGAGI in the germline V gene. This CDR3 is CASSYSAQGDYNEQFF. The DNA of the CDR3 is TGTGCCAGCAGTTACTCGGCCCAGGGAGACTACAATGAGCAGTTCTTC.

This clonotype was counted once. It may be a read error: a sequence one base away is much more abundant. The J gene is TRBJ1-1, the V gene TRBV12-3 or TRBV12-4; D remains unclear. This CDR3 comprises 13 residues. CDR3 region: CASSLSRDTESFF. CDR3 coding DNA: TGTGCCAGCAGTTTGTCCAGAGACACTGAATCTTTCTTT.

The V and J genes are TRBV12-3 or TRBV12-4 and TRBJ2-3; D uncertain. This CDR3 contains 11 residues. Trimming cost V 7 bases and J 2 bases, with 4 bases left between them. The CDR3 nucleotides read TGTGCCAGCACCTTCACAGATACGCAGTATTTT. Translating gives CASTFTDTQYF.

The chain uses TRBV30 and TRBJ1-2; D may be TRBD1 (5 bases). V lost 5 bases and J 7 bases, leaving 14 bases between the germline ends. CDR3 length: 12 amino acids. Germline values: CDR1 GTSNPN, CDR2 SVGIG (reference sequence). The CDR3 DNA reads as TGTGCCTGGCGACCTACCGGGGGTGGCTACACCTTC. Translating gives CAWRPTGGGYTF.

The CDR3 nucleotides are TGCAGCGTTGATGATACGGAATCTGGGTCCTACAATGAGCAGTTCTTC. Its translation: CSVDDTESGSYNEQFF. The gene calls are TRBV29-1 and TRBJ2-1, with D unclear. V lost 3 bases and J 1 base, leaving 16 bases between the germline ends. This CDR3 contains 16 residues. The germline V gene encodes CDR1 SQVTM and CDR2 ANQGSEA.

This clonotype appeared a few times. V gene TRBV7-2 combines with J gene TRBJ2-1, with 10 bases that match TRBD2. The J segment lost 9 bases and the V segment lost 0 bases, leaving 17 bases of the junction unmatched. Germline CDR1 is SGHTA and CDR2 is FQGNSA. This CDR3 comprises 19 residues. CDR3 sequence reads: CASSLAFRGFKRGGPEQFF. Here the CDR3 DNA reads TGTGCCAGCAGCTTAGCCTTCCGAGGGTTCAAGCGGGGGGGCCCTGAGCAGTTCTTC.

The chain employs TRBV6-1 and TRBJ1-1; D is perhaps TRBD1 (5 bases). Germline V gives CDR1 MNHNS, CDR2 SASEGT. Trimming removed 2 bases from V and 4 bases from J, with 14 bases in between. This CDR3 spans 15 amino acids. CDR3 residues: CASSEYRTRGTEAFF. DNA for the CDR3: TGTGCCAGCAGTGAATACAGGACCCGGGGCACTGAAGCTTTCTTT.

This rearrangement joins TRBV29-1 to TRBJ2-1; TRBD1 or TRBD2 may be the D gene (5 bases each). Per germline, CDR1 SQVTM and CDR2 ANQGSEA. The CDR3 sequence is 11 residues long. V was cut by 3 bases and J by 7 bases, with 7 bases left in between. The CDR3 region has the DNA TGCAGCGTTGATTGGGGGAATGAGCAGTTCTTC. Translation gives CSVDWGNEQFF.

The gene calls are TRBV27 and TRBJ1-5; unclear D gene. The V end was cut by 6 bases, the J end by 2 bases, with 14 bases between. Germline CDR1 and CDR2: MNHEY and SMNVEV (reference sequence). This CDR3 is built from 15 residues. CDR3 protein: CASSPRGAGNQPQHF. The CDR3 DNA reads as TGTGCCAGCAGCCCCCGCGGTGCAGGCAATCAGCCCCAGCATTTT.

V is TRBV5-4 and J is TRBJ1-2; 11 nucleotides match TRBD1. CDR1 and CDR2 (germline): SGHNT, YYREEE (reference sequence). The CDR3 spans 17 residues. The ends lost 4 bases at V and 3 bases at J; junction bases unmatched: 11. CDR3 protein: CASSPEGQGVFDYGYTF. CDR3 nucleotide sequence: TGTGCCAGCAGCCCCGAGGGACAGGGGGTCTTTGACTATGGCTACACCTTC.

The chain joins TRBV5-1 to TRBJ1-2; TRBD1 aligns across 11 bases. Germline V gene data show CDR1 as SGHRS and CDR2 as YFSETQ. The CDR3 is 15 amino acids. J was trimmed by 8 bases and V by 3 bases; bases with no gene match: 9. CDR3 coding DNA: TGCGCCAGCAGCTACACCGGGACAGGGGGAGAAGGCTACACCTTC. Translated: CASSYTGTGGEGYTF.

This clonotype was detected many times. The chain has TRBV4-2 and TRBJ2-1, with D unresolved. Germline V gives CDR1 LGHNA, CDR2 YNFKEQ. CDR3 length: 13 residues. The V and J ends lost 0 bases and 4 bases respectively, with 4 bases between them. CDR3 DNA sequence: TGTGCCAGCAGCCAAGACGGATACAATGAGCAGTTCTTC. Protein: CASSQDGYNEQFF.

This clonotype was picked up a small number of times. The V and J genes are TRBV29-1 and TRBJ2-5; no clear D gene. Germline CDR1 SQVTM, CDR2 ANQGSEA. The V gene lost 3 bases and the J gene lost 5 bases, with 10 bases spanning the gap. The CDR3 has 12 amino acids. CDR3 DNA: TGCAGCGTTGAGCCCCCCGGGGAGACCCAGTACTTC. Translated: CSVEPPGETQYF.

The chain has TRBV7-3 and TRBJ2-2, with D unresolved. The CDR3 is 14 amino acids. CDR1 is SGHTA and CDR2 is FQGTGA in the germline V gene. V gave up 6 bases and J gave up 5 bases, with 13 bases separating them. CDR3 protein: CASSNTAGTGELFF. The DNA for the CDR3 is TGTGCCAGCAGTAATACCGCCGGGACCGGGGAGCTGTTTTTT.

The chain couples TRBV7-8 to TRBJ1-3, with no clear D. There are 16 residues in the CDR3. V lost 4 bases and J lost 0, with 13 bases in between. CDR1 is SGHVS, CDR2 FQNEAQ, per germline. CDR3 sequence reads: CASSSSGRRSGNTIYF. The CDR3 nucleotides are TGTGCCAGCAGCTCAAGCGGGCGCCGCTCTGGAAACACCATATATTTT.

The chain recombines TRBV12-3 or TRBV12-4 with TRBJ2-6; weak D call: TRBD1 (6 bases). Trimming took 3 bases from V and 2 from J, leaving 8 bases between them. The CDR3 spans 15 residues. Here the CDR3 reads CASSFWTAGANVLTF. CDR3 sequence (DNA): TGTGCCAGCAGTTTTTGGACAGCTGGGGCCAACGTCCTGACTTTC.

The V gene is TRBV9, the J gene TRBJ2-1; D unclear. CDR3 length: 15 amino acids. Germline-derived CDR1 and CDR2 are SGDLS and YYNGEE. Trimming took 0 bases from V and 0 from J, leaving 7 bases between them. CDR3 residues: CASSVEVSSYNEQFF. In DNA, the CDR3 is TGTGCCAGCAGCGTAGAGGTCAGCTCCTACAATGAGCAGTTCTTC.

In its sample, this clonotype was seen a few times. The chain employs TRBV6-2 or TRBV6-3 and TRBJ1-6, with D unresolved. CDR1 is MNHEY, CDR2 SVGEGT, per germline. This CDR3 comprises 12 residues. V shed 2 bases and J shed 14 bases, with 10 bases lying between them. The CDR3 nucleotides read TGTGCCAGCAGTTACCCTGGGTATTCCCTCCACTTT. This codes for CASSYPGYSLHF.

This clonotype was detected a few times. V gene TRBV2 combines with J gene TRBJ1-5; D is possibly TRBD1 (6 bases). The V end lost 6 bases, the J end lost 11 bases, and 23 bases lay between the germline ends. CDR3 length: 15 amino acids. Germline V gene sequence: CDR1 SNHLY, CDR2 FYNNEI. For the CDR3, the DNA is TGTGCCAGCAGCGAGATACAGGGCTACCGGGAGGCCCAGCATTTT. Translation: CASSEIQGYREAQHF.

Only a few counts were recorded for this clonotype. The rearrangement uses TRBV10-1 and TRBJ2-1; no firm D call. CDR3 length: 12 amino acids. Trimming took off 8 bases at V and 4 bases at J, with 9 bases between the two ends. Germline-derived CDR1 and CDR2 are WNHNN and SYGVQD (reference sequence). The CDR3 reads CASAAEYNEQFF. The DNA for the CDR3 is TGCGCCAGCGCCGCTGAATACAATGAGCAGTTCTTC.

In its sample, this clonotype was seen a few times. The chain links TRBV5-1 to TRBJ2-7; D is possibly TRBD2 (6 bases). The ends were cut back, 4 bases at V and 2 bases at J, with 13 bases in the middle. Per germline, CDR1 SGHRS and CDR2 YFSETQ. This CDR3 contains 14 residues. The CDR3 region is CASSPLAGAYEQYF. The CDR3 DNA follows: TGCGCCAGCAGCCCACTAGCTGGGGCCTACGAGCAGTACTTC.

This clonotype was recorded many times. The CDR3 DNA reads TGTGCCAGCAGCGTAGGGGCAGGGATCCCCCTCTCTGGAAACACCATATATTTT. It codes for CASSVGAGIPLSGNTIYF. The rearrangement joins TRBV9 to TRBJ1-3; tentative D call: TRBD1 (5 bases). V shed 0 bases and J shed 0 bases, with 16 bases lying between them. Looked up from germline, CDR1 is SGDLS and CDR2 is YYNGEE. This CDR3 is built from 18 residues.

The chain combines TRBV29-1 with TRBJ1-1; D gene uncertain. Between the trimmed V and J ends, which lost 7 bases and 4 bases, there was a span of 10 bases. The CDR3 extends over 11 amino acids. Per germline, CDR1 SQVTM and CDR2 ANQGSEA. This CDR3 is CSAAFGTEAFF. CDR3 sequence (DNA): TGCAGCGCCGCGTTTGGCACTGAAGCTTTCTTT.

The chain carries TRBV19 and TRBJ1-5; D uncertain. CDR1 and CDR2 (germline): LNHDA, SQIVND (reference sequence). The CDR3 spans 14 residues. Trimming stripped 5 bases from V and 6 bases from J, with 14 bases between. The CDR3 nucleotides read TGTGCCAGTAGTTCGGGGAATATCGGTCAGCCCCAGCATTTT. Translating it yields CASSSGNIGQPQHF. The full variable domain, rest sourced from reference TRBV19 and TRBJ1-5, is DGGITQSPKYLFRKEGQNVTLSCEQNLNHDAMYWYRQDPGQGLRLIYYSQIVNDFQKGDIAEGYSVSREKKESFPLTVTSAQKNPTAFYLCASSSGNIGQPQHFGDGTRLSIL.

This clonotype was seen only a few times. CDR3 region: CASSYWRGDSEAFF. DNA of the CDR3: TGTGCCAGCAGTTACTGGCGGGGGGACTCTGAAGCTTTCTTT. The rearrangement uses TRBV6-5 and TRBJ1-1; possible D gene TRBD1, 5 bases. The germline V gene encodes CDR1 MNHEY and CDR2 SVGAGI. CDR3 size: 14 residues. The ends were cut back, 1 base at V and 6 bases at J, with 12 bases in the middle.

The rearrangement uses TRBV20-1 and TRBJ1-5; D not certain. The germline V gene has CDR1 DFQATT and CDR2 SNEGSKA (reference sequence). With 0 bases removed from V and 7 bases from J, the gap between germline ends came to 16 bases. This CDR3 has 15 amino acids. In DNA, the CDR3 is TGCAGTGCTAGAGATCTGATGCGGCCCGACCAGCCCCAGCATTTT. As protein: CSARDLMRPDQPQHF.

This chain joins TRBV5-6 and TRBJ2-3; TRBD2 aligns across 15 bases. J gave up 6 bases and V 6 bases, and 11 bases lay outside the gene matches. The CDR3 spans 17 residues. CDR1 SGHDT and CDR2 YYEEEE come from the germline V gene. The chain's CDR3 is CASNLFRTSGGADTQYF. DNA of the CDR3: TGTGCCAGCAACCTTTTCCGGACTAGCGGGGGGGCCGATACGCAGTATTTT.